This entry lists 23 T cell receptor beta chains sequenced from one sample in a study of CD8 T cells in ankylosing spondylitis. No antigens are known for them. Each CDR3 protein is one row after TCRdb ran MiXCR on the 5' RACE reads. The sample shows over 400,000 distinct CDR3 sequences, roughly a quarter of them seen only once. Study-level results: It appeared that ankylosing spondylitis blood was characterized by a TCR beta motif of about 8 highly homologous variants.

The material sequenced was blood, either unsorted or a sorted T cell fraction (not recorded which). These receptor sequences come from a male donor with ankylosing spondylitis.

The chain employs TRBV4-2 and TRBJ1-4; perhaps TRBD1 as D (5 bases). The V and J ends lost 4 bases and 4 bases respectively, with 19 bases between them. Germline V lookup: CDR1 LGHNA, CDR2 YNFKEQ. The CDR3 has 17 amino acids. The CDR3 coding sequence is TGTGCCAGCAGCCCCGAATACGGGACCGACTATAATGAAAAACTGTTTTTT. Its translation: CASSPEYGTDYNEKLFF.

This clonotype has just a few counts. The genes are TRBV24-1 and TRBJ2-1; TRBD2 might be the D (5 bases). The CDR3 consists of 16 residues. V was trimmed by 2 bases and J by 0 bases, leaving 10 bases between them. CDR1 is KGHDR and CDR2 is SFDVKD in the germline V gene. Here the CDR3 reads CATSDSDSSSYNEQFF. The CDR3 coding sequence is TGTGCCACCAGTGATTCGGACTCCAGCTCCTACAATGAGCAGTTCTTC.

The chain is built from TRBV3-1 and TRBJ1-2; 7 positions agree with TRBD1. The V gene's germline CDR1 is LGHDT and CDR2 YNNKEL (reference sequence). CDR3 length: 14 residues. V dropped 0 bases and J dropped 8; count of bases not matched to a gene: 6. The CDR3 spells CASSQDRTGRGYTF. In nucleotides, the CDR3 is TGTGCCAGCAGCCAAGACCGGACAGGCCGGGGCTACACCTTC.

The CDR3 protein is CASSGLAGFGNEQFF. The DNA of the CDR3 is TGTGCCAGCAGTGGGCTAGCGGGCTTTGGCAATGAGCAGTTCTTC. This chain links TRBV12-3 or TRBV12-4 with TRBJ2-1, with 8 bases aligning to TRBD2. The CDR3 is made up of 15 amino acids. V shed 5 bases, J shed 6 bases, and the junction held 9 bases outside the gene matches.

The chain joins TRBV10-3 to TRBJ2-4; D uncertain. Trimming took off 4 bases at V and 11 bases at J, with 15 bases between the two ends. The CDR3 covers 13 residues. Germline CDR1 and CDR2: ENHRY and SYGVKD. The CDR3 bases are TGTGCCATCAGTGGGCCCTCGGCTAGGGTTCAGTACTTC. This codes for CAISGPSARVQYF.

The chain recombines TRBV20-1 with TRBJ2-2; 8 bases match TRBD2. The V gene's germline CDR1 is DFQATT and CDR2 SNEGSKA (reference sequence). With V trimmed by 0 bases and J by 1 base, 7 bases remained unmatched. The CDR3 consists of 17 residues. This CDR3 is CSARDLLLAGNTGELFF. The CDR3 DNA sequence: TGCAGTGCTAGAGATCTTTTGCTAGCGGGGAACACCGGGGAGCTGTTTTTT.

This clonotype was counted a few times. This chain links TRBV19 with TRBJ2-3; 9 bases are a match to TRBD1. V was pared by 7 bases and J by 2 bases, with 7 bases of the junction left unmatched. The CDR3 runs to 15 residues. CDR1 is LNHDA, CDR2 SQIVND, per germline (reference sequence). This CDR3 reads CASTWDRADTDTQYF. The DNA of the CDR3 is TGTGCCAGTACCTGGGACAGGGCCGACACAGATACGCAGTATTTT. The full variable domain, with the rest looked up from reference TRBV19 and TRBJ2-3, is DGGITQSPKYLFRKEGQNVTLSCEQNLNHDAMYWYRQDPGQGLRLIYYSQIVNDFQKGDIAEGYSVSREKKESFPLTVTSAQKNPTAFYLCASTWDRADTDTQYFGPGTRLTVL.

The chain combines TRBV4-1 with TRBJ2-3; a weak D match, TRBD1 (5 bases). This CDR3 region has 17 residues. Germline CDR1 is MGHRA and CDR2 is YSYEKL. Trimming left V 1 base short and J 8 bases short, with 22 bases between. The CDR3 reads CASSQGPHGQGSGTQYF. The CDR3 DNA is TGCGCCAGCAGCCAAGGGCCCCATGGCCAGGGATCGGGTACGCAGTATTTT.

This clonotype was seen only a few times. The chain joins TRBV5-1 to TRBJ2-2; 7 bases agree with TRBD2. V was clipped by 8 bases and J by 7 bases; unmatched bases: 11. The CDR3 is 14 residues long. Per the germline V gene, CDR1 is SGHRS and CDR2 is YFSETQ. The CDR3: CASTDQGGIGELFF. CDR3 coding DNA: TGCGCCAGTACGGACCAGGGAGGGATCGGGGAGCTGTTTTTT.

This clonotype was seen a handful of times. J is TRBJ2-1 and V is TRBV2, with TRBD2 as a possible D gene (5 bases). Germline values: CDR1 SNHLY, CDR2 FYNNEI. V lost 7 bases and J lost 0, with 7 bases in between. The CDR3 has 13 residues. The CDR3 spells CASKRYSYNEQFF. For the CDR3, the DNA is TGTGCCAGCAAGCGGTACTCCTACAATGAGCAGTTCTTC.

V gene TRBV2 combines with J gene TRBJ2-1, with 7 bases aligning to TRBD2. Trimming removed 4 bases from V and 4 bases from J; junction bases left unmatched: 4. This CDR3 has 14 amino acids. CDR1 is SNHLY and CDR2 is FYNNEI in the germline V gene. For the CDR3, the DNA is TGTGCCAGCAGTGCGCTAGCGGCATACAATGAGCAGTTCTTC. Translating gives CASSALAAYNEQFF.

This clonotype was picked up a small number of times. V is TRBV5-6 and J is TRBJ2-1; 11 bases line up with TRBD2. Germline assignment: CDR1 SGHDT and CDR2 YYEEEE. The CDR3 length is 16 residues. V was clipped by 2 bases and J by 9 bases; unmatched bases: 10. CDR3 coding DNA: TGTGCCAGCAGCTTTAGCATAACTAGCGGGAGTCGTGAGCAGTTCTTC. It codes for CASSFSITSGSREQFF. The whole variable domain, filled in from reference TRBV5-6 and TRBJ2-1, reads DAGVTQSPTHLIKTRGQQVTLRCSPKSGHDTVSWYQQALGQGPQFIFQYYEEEERQRGNFPDRFSGHQFPNYSSELNVNALLLGDSALYLCASSFSITSGSREQFFGPGTRLTVL.

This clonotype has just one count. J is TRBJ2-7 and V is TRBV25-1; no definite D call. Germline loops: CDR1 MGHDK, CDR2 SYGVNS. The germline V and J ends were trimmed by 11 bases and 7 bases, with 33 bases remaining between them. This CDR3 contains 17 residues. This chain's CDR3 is CAFRNKDRGRPRVEQYV. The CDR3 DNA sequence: TGTGCCTTCAGGAATAAAGATCGAGGACGTCCCCGTGTGGAGCAGTACGTC.

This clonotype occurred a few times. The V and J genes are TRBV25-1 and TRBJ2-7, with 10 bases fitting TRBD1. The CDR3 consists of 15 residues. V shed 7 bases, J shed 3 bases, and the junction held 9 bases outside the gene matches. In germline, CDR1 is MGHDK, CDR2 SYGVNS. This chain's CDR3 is CASTPDRGSYYEQYF. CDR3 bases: TGTGCCAGCACCCCGGACAGGGGGTCGTACTACGAGCAGTACTTC.

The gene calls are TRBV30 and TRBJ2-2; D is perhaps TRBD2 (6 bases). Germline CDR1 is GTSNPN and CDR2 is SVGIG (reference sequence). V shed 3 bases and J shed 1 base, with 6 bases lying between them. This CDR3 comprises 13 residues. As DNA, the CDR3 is TGTGCCTGGAGGCGGGGGAACACCGGGGAGCTGTTTTTT. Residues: CAWRRGNTGELFF.

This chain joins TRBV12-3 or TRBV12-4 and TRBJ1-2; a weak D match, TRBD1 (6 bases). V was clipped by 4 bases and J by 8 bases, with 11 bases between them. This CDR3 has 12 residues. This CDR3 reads CASSSGDEGYTF. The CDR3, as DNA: TGTGCCAGCAGTTCAGGGGATGAAGGCTACACCTTC.

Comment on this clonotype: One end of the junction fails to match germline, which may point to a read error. The CDR3 DNA is TGCGCCAGCAGATTGGGTCCAGGTGGTCAAGAGACCCAGTACTTC. This codes for CASRLGPGGQETQYF. This rearrangement joins TRBV5-1 to TRBJ2-5; D is ambiguous. The CDR3 runs 15 residues. Germline CDR1 is SGHRS and CDR2 is YFSETQ.

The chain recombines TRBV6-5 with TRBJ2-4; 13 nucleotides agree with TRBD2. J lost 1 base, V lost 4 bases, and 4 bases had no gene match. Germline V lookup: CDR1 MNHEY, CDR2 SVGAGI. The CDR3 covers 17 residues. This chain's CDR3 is CASSWTSGSGAKNIQYF. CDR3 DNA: TGTGCCAGCAGTTGGACTAGCGGGAGTGGGGCCAAAAACATTCAGTACTTC.

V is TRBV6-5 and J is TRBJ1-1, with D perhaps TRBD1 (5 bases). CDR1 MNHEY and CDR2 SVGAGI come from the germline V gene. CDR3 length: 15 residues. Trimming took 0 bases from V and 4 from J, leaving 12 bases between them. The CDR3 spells CASSYSLGVSTEAFF. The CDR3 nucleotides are TGTGCCAGCAGTTACTCACTGGGGGTGTCCACTGAAGCTTTCTTT.

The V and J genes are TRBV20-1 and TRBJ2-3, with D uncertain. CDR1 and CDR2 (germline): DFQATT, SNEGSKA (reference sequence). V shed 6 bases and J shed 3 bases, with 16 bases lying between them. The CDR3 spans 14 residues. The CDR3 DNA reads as TGCAGTGCGGAAGACGGTAGCCGTACAGATACGCAGTATTTT. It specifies CSAEDGSRTDTQYF.

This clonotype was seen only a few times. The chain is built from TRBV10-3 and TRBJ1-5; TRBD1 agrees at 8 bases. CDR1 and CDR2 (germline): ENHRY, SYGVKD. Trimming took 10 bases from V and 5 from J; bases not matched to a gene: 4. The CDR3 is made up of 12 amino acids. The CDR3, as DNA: TGTGCCACTGGACAGGGCTATCAGCCCCAGCATTTT. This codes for CATGQGYQPQHF.

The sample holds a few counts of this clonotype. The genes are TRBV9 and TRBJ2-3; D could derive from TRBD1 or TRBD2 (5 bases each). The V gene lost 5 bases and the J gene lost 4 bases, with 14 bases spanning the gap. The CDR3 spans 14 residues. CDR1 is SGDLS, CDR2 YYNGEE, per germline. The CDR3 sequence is CASSWTVGADTQYF. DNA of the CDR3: TGTGCCAGCAGTTGGACTGTGGGGGCAGATACGCAGTATTTT.

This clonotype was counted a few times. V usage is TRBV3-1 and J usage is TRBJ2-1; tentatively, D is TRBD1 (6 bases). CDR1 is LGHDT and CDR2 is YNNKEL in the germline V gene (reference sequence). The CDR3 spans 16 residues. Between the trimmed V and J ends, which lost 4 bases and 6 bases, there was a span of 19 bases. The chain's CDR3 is CASSLGAGALGNEQFF. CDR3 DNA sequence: TGTGCCAGCAGCCTAGGGGCAGGGGCCCTGGGCAATGAGCAGTTCTTC.